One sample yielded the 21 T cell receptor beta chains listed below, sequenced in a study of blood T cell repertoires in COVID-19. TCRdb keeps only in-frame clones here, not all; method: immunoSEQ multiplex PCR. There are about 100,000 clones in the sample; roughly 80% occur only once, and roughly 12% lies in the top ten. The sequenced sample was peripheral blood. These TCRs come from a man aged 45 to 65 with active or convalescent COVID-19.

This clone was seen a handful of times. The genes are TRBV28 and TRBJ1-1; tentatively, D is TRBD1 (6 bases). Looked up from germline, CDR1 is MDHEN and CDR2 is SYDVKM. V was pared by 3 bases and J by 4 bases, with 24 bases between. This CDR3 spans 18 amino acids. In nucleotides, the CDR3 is TGTGCCAGCAGTTTTTATCTGGTGGCAGGGGAGAGGGGCACTGAAGCTTTCTTT. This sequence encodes CASSFYLVAGERGTEAFF.

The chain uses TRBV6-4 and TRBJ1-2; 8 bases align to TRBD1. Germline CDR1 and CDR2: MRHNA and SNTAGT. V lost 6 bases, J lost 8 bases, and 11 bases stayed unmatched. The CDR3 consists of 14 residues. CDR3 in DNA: TGTGCCAGCAGCGTTACCGGACAGGGAGGGGGCTACACCTTC. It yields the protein CASSVTGQGGGYTF.

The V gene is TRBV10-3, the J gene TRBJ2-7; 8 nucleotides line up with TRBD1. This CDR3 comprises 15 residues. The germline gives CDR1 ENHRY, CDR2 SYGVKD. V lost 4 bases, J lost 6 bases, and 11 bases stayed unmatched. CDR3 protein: CAISARLDRVFEQYF. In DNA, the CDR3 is TGTGCCATCAGTGCGAGGTTGGACAGGGTCTTCGAGCAGTACTTC.

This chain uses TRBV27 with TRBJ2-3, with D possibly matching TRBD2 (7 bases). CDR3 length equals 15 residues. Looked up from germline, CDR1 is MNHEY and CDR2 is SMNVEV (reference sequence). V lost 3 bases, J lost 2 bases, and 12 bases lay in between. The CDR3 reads CASSFGGLNTDTQYF. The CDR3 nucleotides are TGTGCCAGCAGTTTCGGGGGGCTAAACACAGATACGCAGTATTTT.

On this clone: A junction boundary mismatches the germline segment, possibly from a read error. This CDR3 reads CAASDPTGDQETQYF. The CDR3 nucleotides are TGTGCCGCCAGTGACCCGACAGGGGATCAAGAGACCCAGTACTTC. The chain carries TRBV24-1 and TRBJ2-5; 8 nucleotides align to TRBD1. The V gene's germline CDR1 is KGHDR and CDR2 SFDVKD. This CDR3 region has 15 residues.

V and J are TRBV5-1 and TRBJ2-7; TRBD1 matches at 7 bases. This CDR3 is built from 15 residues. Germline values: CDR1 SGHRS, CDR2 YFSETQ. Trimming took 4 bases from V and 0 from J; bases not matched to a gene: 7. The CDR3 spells CASSTWDSRSYEQYF. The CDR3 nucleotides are TGCGCCAGCAGCACATGGGACAGTCGCTCCTACGAGCAGTACTTC. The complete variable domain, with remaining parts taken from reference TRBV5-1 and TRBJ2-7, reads KAGVTQTPRYLIKTRGQQVTLSCSPISGHRSVSWYQQTPGQGLQFLFEYFSETQRNKGNFPGRFSGRQFSNSRSEMNVSTLELGDSALYLCASSTWDSRSYEQYFGPGTRLTVT.

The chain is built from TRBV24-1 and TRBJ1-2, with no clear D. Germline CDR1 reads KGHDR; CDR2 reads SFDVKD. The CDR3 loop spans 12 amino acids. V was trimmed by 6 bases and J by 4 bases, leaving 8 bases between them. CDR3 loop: CATSQAGYGYTF. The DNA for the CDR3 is TGTGCCACCAGTCAGGCAGGCTATGGCTACACCTTC.

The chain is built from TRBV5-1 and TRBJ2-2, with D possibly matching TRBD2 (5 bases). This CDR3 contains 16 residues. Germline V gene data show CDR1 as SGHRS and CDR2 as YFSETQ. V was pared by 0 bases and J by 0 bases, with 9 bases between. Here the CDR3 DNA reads TGCGCCAGCAGCTTGGAGGGAGCTGCGAACACCGGGGAGCTGTTTTTT. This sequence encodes CASSLEGAANTGELFF.

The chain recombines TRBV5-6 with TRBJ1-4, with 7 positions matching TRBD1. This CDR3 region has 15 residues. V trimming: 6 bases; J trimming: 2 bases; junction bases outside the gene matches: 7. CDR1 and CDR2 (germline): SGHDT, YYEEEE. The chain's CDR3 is CASTPNRGTNEKLFF. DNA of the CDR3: TGTGCCAGCACCCCGAACAGGGGCACTAATGAAAAACTGTTTTTT.

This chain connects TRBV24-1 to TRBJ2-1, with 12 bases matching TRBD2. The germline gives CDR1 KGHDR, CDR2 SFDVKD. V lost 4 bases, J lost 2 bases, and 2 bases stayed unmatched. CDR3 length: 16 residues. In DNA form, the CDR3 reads TGTGCCACCAGTGAGAGACTAGCGGGAGCCTACAATGAGCAGTTCTTC. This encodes CATSERLAGAYNEQFF.

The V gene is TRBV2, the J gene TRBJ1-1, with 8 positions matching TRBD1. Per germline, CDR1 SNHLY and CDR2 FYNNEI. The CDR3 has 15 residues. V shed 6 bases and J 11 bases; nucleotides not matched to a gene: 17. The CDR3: CASRDSTGGTPVAFF. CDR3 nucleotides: TGTGCCAGCAGAGATTCTACAGGGGGGACGCCGGTGGCTTTCTTT.

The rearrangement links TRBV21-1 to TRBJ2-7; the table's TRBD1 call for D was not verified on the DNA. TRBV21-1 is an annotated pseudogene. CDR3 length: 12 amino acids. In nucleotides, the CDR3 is TGTGCCAGCAGCAAAAGGGGGCACGAGCAGTACTTC. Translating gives CASSKRGHEQYF.

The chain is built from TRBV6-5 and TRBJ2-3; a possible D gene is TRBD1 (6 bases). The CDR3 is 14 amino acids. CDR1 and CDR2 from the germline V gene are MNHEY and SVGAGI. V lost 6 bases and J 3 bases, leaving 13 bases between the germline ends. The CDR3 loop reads CASSPVGGTDTQYF. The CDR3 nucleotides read TGTGCCAGCAGCCCCGTAGGGGGAACAGATACGCAGTATTTT.

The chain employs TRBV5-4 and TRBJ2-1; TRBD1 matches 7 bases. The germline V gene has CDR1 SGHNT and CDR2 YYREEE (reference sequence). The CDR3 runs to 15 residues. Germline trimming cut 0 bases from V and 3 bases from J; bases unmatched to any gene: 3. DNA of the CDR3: TGTGCCAGCAGCTTGGACAGGGGTGGCTACAATGAGCAGTTCTTC. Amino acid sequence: CASSLDRGGYNEQFF.

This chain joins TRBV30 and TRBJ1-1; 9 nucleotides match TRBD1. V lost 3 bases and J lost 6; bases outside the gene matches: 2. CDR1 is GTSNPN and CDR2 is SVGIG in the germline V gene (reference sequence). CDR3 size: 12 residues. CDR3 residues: CAWRGQGAEAFF. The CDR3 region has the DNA TGTGCCTGGAGGGGACAGGGCGCTGAAGCTTTCTTT.

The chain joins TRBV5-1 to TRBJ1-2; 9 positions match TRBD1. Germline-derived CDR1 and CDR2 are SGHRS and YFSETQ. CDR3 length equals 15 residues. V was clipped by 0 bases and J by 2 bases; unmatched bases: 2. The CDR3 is CASSLGQGENYGYTF. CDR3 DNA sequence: TGCGCCAGCAGCTTGGGACAGGGGGAAAACTATGGCTACACCTTC.

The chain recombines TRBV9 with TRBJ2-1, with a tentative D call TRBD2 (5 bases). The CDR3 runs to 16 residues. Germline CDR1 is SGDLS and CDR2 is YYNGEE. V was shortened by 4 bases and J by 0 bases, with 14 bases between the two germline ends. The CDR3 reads CASSPGSANSYNEQFF. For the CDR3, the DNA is TGTGCCAGCAGCCCCGGTAGCGCAAACTCCTACAATGAGCAGTTCTTC. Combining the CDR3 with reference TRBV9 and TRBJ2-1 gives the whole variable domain DSGVTQTPKHLITATGQRVTLRCSPRSGDLSVYWYQQSLDQGLQFLIQYYNGEERAKGNILERFSAQQFPDLHSELNLSSLELGDSALYFCASSPGSANSYNEQFFGPGTRLTVL.

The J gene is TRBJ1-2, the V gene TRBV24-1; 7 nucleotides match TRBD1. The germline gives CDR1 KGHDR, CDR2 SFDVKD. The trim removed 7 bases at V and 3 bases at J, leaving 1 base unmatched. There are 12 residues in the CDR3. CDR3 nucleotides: TGTGCCACCAGAGGGACAGACTATGGCTACACCTTC. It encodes CATRGTDYGYTF.

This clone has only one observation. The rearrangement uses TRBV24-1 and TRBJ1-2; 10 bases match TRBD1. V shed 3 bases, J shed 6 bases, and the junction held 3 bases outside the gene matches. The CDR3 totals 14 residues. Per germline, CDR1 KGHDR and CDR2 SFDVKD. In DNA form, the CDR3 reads TGTGCCACCAGTGATCCTGGACAGGGGGATGGCTACACCTTC. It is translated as CATSDPGQGDGYTF.

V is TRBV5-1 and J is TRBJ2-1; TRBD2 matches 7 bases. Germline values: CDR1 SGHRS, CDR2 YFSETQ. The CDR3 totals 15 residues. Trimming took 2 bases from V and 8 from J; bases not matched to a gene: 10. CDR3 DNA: TGCGCCAGCAGCTTAACAGCTAGGGGAGGGGATGAGCAGTTCTTC. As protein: CASSLTARGGDEQFF.

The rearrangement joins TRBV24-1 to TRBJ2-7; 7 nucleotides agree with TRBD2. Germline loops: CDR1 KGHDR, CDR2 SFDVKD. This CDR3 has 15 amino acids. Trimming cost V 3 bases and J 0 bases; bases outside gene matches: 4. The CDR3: CATSDPREDSYEQYF. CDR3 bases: TGTGCCACCAGTGATCCTCGGGAGGACTCCTACGAGCAGTACTTC.